Sequencing of this T cell receptor (beta chain) was carried out in a study of T cell repertoires and Cas9 in healthy adults (dated by TCRdb to 2016 to 2019). For the wider study: Multi-effector potency, cytotoxicity and lineage determination within the CD4 and CD8 compartments were characterized for SpCas9-reactive T cells. This study looked at whether people already carry T cell immunity to the Streptococcus pyogenes Cas9 nuclease (SpCas9), the enzyme used in CRISPR gene editing.

Preparation of the library involved the immunoSEQ multiplex PCR assay. TCRdb re-hosts the immuneACCESS table, in-frame sequences only. Its copies lack some clones; in the studies checked, an unresolved V gene accounts for under half of them, and the cause for the rest is not known. This sample lists about 13,000 clones; roughly 89% were detected once. The biggest ten clones account for roughly 1.5% of the sample. The CDR3 sequence holds 15 residues, the cysteine and phenylalanine included. The only DNA kept is the CDR3, 45 bases in frame from the first base. CDR1 and CDR2 were assigned from the germline V gene as SGDLS and YYNGEE. Between the V and J ends, shortened by 4 bases and 2 bases respectively, the junction contains 16 bases. Healthy humans were used as donors in the study. A note on this clone: Its antigen is still unknown. Base quality data are lacking; no much larger clone is found one base away.

The study at large found these results: In vitro, SpCas9-reactive regulatory T cells were reported to reduce the proliferation and function of SpCas9-reactive effector T cells.

The chain joins TRBV9 to TRBJ2-7, with TRBD1 perhaps the D gene, on 6 matching bases. Sequenced material: Tregs (CD4+, CD25+, CD127-, CD137-, CD154-) from PBMCs; culture status not recorded. The TCR was taken from a human donor in good health. The CDR3 corresponds to CASSPGAPGTYEQYF. The nucleotides are TGTGCCAGCAGCCCAGGGGCCCCAGGGACCTACGAGCAGTACTTC.